A single sample is the source of the 25 T cell receptor beta chains below, sequenced in a study of beta chain features in type 1 diabetes. Expressed TCRB transcripts were sequenced because the isolated RNA had all been reverse transcribed beforehand. Sequencing was performed with immunoSEQ multiplex PCR; in TCRdb, only in-frame clones are kept and a portion is missing. The data show some 220,000 clones, with under 13% seen just once and over 1% held by the top ten. Material: central memory CD4+ T cells from blood. These receptors all come from a young man in good health.

This clone showed up just a few times. The chain employs TRBV7-2 and TRBJ2-5; 8 nucleotides agree with TRBD1. Unmatched junction bases numbered 5, after V lost 6 bases and J lost 5 bases. Germline V CDR1 and CDR2: SGHTA, FQGNSA. This CDR3 region has 13 residues. For the CDR3, the DNA is TGTGCCAGCAGGGACAGGGTCGCGGAGACCCAGTACTTC. This translates into CASRDRVAETQYF. Full variable domain (remainder filled in from reference TRBV7-2 and TRBJ2-5): GAGVSQSPSNKVTEKGKDVELRCDPISGHTALYWYRQSLGQGLEFLIYFQGNSAPDKSGLPSDRFSAERTGGSVSTLTIQRTQQEDSAVYLCASRDRVAETQYFGPGTRLLVL.

Worth noting for this clone: An end of the junction differs from the germline gene, which may be a read error. The rearrangement joins TRBV10-3 to TRBJ2-5; D unresolved. CDR1 is ENHRY, CDR2 SYGVKD, per germline. CDR3 size: 12 residues. Here the CDR3 reads CAIGDSQETQYF. The CDR3 bases are TGTGCCATCGGTGACTCTCAAGAGACCCAGTACTTC.

The CDR3 loop reads CASTRGTGELFF. The CDR3 DNA reads TGTGCCAGCACCAGGGGTACCGGGGAGCTGTTTTTT. V gene TRBV2 combines with J gene TRBJ2-2, with D tentatively TRBD1 (6 bases). The CDR3 spans 12 residues. Germline CDR1 reads SNHLY; CDR2 reads FYNNEI. V was trimmed by 7 bases and J by 5 bases, leaving 8 bases between them.

In regard to this clone: A much larger clone is a single base away; this may be a read error. Other DNA sequences in this specimen translate into the identical CDR3. This sequence joins TRBV5-4 and TRBJ2-3, with D perhaps assigned TRBD1 or TRBD2 (5 bases each). CDR1 is SGHNT and CDR2 is YYREEE in the germline V gene (reference sequence). The V end lost 3 bases, the J end lost 0 bases, and 5 bases lay between the germline ends. The CDR3 length is 13 residues. CDR3 sequence (DNA): TGTGCCAGCAGCTGGGACAGCACAGATACGCAGTATTTT. This codes for CASSWDSTDTQYF.

This clone was seen a handful of times. This rearrangement joins TRBV5-4 to TRBJ2-1; 13 positions agree with TRBD2. Losses at the gene ends were 5 bases for V and 4 bases for J; bases not matched to a gene: 3. The CDR3 totals 15 residues. Germline V gene sequence: CDR1 SGHNT, CDR2 YYREEE (reference sequence). The CDR3 DNA reads as TGTGCCAGCAGGGGGACTAGCGGGGTATACAATGAGCAGTTCTTC. Translated, it gives CASRGTSGVYNEQFF.

The J gene is TRBJ2-2, the V gene TRBV28; 7 bases match TRBD2. There are 16 residues in the CDR3. The germline gives CDR1 MDHEN, CDR2 SYDVKM. After removal of 5 bases from V and 2 bases from J, the junction contained 8 bases not matched to a gene. CDR3 nucleotide sequence: TGTGCCAGCAGTCCCTCCGGGGGGAGTAACACCGGGGAGCTGTTTTTT. Translation: CASSPSGGSNTGELFF.

This clone showed up just a few times. The rearrangement links TRBV7-8 to TRBJ2-5, with D perhaps matching TRBD1 (5 bases). Germline values: CDR1 SGHVS, CDR2 FQNEAQ. V was pared by 2 bases and J by 4 bases, with 11 bases between. The CDR3 spans 14 residues. For the CDR3, the DNA is TGTGCCAGCAGCTTAACCGACAGAAGAGAGACCCAGTACTTC. This sequence encodes CASSLTDRRETQYF.

A remark on this clone: This same CDR3 is encoded by further DNA sequences in the sample. The V and J genes are TRBV9 and TRBJ2-1, with D tentatively TRBD2 (5 bases). Trimming shortened V by 0 bases and J by 2 bases, and 6 bases separated the two germline ends. The CDR3 sequence is 14 residues long. Germline CDR1 and CDR2: SGDLS and YYNGEE. CDR3 bases: TGTGCCAGCAGCGTAGTCGGGACCTACAATGAGCAGTTCTTC. This codes for CASSVVGTYNEQFF.

The CDR3 nucleotides read TGTGCCAGCTCACCAAACGGACTAAGCGGGAGTAGGACAGAGACCCAGTACTTC. Translated: CASSPNGLSGSRTETQYF. This rearrangement joins TRBV18 to TRBJ2-5; 8 nucleotides agree with TRBD2. Germline V gene sequence: CDR1 KGHSH, CDR2 LQKENI. V dropped 2 bases and J dropped 4; count of bases not matched to a gene: 15. This CDR3 is 18 amino acids long. The entire variable domain, with the rest obtained from reference TRBV18 and TRBJ2-5, is as follows: NAGVMQNPRHLVRRRGQEARLRCSPMKGHSHVYWYRQLPEEGLKFMVYLQKENIIDESGMPKERFSAEFPKEGPSILRIQQVVRGDSAAYFCASSPNGLSGSRTETQYFGPGTRLLVL.

A word on this clone: The same CDR3 also results from other DNA sequences found in this sample. The chain recombines TRBV7-2 with TRBJ2-1, with TRBD2 as a possible D gene (6 bases). V lost 5 bases to trimming and J lost 9 bases, with 17 bases between them. CDR1 and CDR2 (germline): SGHTA, FQGNSA. CDR3 length: 14 residues. CDR3 loop: CASSGSWRAGEQFF. Written as DNA, the CDR3 is TGTGCCAGCAGCGGATCGTGGAGGGCCGGTGAGCAGTTCTTC.

The V call is TRBV5-8, the J call TRBJ2-6; D may match TRBD1 or TRBD2 (6 bases each). Germline loops: CDR1 SGHTS, CDR2 YDEGEE. This CDR3 has 17 residues. V was pared by 0 bases and J by 1 base, with 11 bases between. The CDR3 sequence is CASSLAQGRSGANVLTF. CDR3 in DNA: TGTGCCAGCAGCTTGGCGCAGGGGAGGTCTGGGGCCAACGTCCTGACTTTC. Using reference TRBV5-8 and TRBJ2-6 for the parts outside the CDR3, the full variable domain is EAGVTQSPTHLIKTRGQQATLRCSPISGHTSVYWYQQALGLGLQFLLWYDEGEERNRGNFPPRFSGRQFPNYSSELNVNALELEDSALYLCASSLAQGRSGANVLTFGAGSRLTVL.

This clone appeared a few times. The chain has TRBV4-3 and TRBJ2-1; TRBD2 matches 11 bases. This CDR3 comprises 20 residues. Germline V gives CDR1 LGHNA, CDR2 YSLEER. Trimming removed 0 bases from V and 0 bases from J; junction bases left unmatched: 10. The CDR3 here is CASSQEVSGRALGSYNEQFF. CDR3 coding DNA: TGCGCCAGCAGCCAAGAAGTTAGCGGGAGGGCCCTAGGCTCCTACAATGAGCAGTTCTTC.

This clone was counted only a few times. The rearrangement links TRBV30 to TRBJ1-1; no firm D call. V lost 2 bases, J lost 0 bases, and 13 bases lay in between. CDR1 GTSNPN and CDR2 SVGIG come from the germline V gene (reference sequence). The length of the CDR3 is 15 residues. CDR3 residues: CAWSIPGMMNTEAFF. The CDR3 DNA follows: TGTGCCTGGAGTATTCCGGGGATGATGAACACTGAAGCTTTCTTT.

In its sample, this clone was seen a few times. The chain has TRBV19 and TRBJ2-3; 10 positions agree with TRBD1. Germline trimming cut 7 bases from V and 6 bases from J; bases unmatched to any gene: 7. CDR3 length equals 14 residues. From germline, CDR1 is LNHDA and CDR2 SQIVND (reference sequence). This CDR3 is CASTTTGQGDTQYF. CDR3 in DNA: TGTGCCAGTACTACCACGGGACAGGGGGATACGCAGTATTTT.

The chain combines TRBV30 with TRBJ1-2, with TRBD1 matching 7 bases. Trimming took 5 bases from V and 8 from J; bases not matched to a gene: 17. This CDR3 has 15 amino acids. Germline V lookup: CDR1 GTSNPN, CDR2 SVGIG (reference sequence). The chain's CDR3 is CAWGKTRTGGSGYTF. CDR3 nucleotides: TGTGCCTGGGGAAAAACGAGGACAGGAGGTTCGGGCTACACCTTC.

The gene calls are TRBV7-2 and TRBJ1-2, with a weak D call TRBD1 (5 bases). The CDR3 length is 14 residues. CDR1 is SGHTA, CDR2 FQGNSA, per germline. Between the trimmed V and J ends, which lost 1 base and 5 bases, there was a span of 11 bases. The CDR3, as DNA: TGTGCCAGCAGCTTAGGGGGCACTATTTATGGCTACACCTTC. As protein: CASSLGGTIYGYTF.

The V gene is TRBV11-3, the J gene TRBJ1-1; D uncertain. The V end lost 0 bases, the J end lost 2 bases, and 4 bases lay between the germline ends. This CDR3 contains 13 residues. Germline V gives CDR1 SGHNT, CDR2 YENEEA. The CDR3 DNA is TGTGCCAGCAGCTTAGATCCCAACACTGAAGCTTTCTTT. Protein product: CASSLDPNTEAFF.

This clone was counted between two and nine times. This chain links TRBV7-9 with TRBJ1-4; possible D gene TRBD1, 6 bases. Germline values: CDR1 SEHNR, CDR2 FQNEAQ (reference sequence). V was clipped by 2 bases and J by 4 bases, with 8 bases between them. CDR3 length: 14 amino acids. Written as DNA, the CDR3 is TGTGCCAGCAGCTTATACAGGGATAATGAAAAACTGTTTTTT. As protein: CASSLYRDNEKLFF.

The rearrangement joins TRBV5-6 to TRBJ2-1; a weak D match, TRBD2 (6 bases). Germline V CDR1 and CDR2: SGHDT, YYEEEE. CDR3 length equals 16 residues. V dropped 2 bases and J dropped 0 bases, with 12 bases sitting between them. CDR3 residues: CASSFNAGSSYNEQFF. The DNA for the CDR3 is TGTGCCAGCAGCTTTAACGCGGGGAGCTCCTACAATGAGCAGTTCTTC.

This chain connects TRBV2 to TRBJ2-1; D ambiguous. This CDR3 is built from 14 residues. V was clipped by 7 bases and J by 0 bases, with 10 bases between them. Per the germline V gene, CDR1 is SNHLY and CDR2 is FYNNEI. In DNA form, the CDR3 reads TGTGCCAGCACCGCGGAGAGCTCCTACAATGAGCAGTTCTTC. As protein: CASTAESSYNEQFF.

This clone turned up a few times. This sequence joins TRBV29-1 and TRBJ1-1; 8 bases agree with TRBD1. The CDR3 loop spans 12 amino acids. The V gene's germline CDR1 is SQVTM and CDR2 ANQGSEA. J was trimmed by 4 bases and V by 6 bases; bases with no gene match: 4. CDR3 residues: CSVCQGATEAFF. DNA for the CDR3: TGCAGCGTCTGCCAGGGGGCCACTGAAGCTTTCTTT.

Ten or more counts support this clone. The same CDR3 arises from other DNA sequences in this sample as well. The rearrangement links TRBV11-2 to TRBJ2-2; the match to TRBD1 covers 7 bases. The trim removed 3 bases at V and 8 bases at J, leaving 0 bases unmatched. The CDR3 runs to 12 residues. Per germline, CDR1 SGHAT and CDR2 FQNNGV. The CDR3 DNA reads TGTGCCAGCAGCTTGGACAGGGGGGAGCTGTTTTTT. As protein: CASSLDRGELFF.

Regarding this clone: A much bigger clone sits one base away, suggesting this may be a read error. The identical CDR3 is also encoded by other nucleotide sequences in the sample. The chain carries TRBV30 and TRBJ2-5, with D perhaps assigned TRBD1 or TRBD2 (6 bases each). The V end was cut by 3 bases, the J end by 5 bases, with 19 bases between. The length of the CDR3 is 15 residues. Germline V lookup: CDR1 GTSNPN, CDR2 SVGIG (reference sequence). The CDR3 region has the DNA TGTGCCTGGAGCCAAAAGGGACTTGGGGGCGAGACCCAGTACTTC. It yields the protein CAWSQKGLGGETQYF.

This clone was observed a handful of times. This sequence joins TRBV6-4 and TRBJ2-2; maybe TRBD2 (6 bases). Germline CDR1 and CDR2: MRHNA and SNTAGT. The CDR3 is made up of 17 amino acids. V lost 3 bases and J lost 0, with 14 bases in between. CDR3 sequence: CASSELWTTPNTGELFF. The CDR3 coding sequence is TGTGCCAGCAGTGAACTTTGGACTACCCCGAACACCGGGGAGCTGTTTTTT.

The chain combines TRBV6-1 with TRBJ1-2; no definite D call. The V and J ends lost 6 bases and 2 bases respectively, with 4 bases between them. There are 11 residues in the CDR3. CDR1 and CDR2 (germline): MNHNS, SASEGT. The CDR3 reads CASSTNYGYTF. The CDR3 bases are TGTGCCAGCAGCACCAACTATGGCTACACCTTC.